This T cell receptor beta chain was identified in a study of CD8+CD57+ T cells in acquired aplastic anemia. Study context: Sorted CD4+ and CD8+ cells yielded approximately 3.4 ug of DNA on average. The study obtained 9 million to 11 million reads on average for CD4+ cells from healthy donors.

Genomic DNA acted as the template from which TCR beta VDJ combination and CDR3 sequence profiling were carried out. TCRdb fed the reads into MiXCR, producing one record per CDR3 protein. The sample has roughly 170,000 distinct CDR3 sequences; just under 65% are singletons. With 10 bases removed from V and 6 bases from J, the gap between germline ends came to 16 bases. The CDR3 is 13 amino acids. CDR1 is ENHRY and CDR2 is SYGVKD in the germline V gene. The sample consisted of sorted CD4+, CD8+, or CD8+CD57+ T cells (not recorded which) from PBMCs. This receptor was obtained from a human donor in good health. The gene calls are TRBV10-3 and TRBJ1-5; D is undetermined. The CDR3 sequence is CATRLEGSQPQHF. The CDR3, as DNA: TGTGCCACTCGTTTAGAGGGTAGTCAGCCCCAGCATTTT.